Below are 5 T cell receptor beta chains sequenced from a single sample in a study of blood T cells in healthy people across ages. Primed by a sample-barcoded 5' primer and a J-beta primer mix, a second PCR proceeded for 7 to 11 cycles. Using its own MiXCR run on the 5' RACE reads, TCRdb lists one record per CDR3 protein. The sample shows fewer than 800,000 distinct CDR3 sequences, 32% of them seen only once. Sequences were obtained from blood. These receptors all come from a woman older than 75 in good health.

The chain combines TRBV6-1 with TRBJ2-2; D remains ambiguous. This CDR3 spans 15 amino acids. Germline loops: CDR1 MNHNS, CDR2 SASEGT. Trimming removed 1 base at V and 3 bases at J, with 9 bases between. CDR3 residues: CASSEGFFHTGELFF. DNA of the CDR3: TGTGCCAGCAGTGAAGGGTTTTTCCACACCGGGGAGCTGTTTTTT.

Comments on this clonotype: At one of its ends the junction is not consistent with the germline gene, which may arise from a read error. The chain carries TRBV7-9 and TRBJ1-6; 9 bases fit TRBD1. Germline CDR1 and CDR2: SEHNR and FQNEAQ (reference sequence). The CDR3 length is 15 residues. The chain's CDR3 is CASNLSGQGNSPLHF. DNA of the CDR3: TGTGCCAGCAACTTATCGGGACAGGGAAATTCACCCCTCCACTTT.

There are a few counts of this clonotype. The CDR3 here is CASSLVQSGGDYTF. CDR3 bases: TGCGCCAGCAGCTTGGTACAGTCAGGGGGTGACTACACCTTC. The genes are TRBV5-1 and TRBJ1-2; TRBD1 aligns across 7 bases. Trimming removed 0 bases from V and 10 bases from J; junction bases left unmatched: 9. The germline gives CDR1 SGHRS, CDR2 YFSETQ. This CDR3 is 14 amino acids long.

This clonotype was picked up a small number of times. This rearrangement joins TRBV7-2 to TRBJ1-2; a possible D gene is TRBD1 (5 bases). Deletions cut 4 bases from V and 8 bases from J, with 20 bases between. CDR3 size: 15 residues. Germline lookup yields CDR1 SGHTA and CDR2 FQGNSA. CDR3 protein: CASSSNARAWGGYTF. For the CDR3, the DNA is TGTGCCAGCAGCTCCAACGCCAGGGCCTGGGGGGGCTACACCTTC.

This rearrangement joins TRBV20-1 to TRBJ2-3; TRBD2 matches 9 bases. Germline V gene sequence: CDR1 DFQATT, CDR2 SNEGSKA (reference sequence). The junction had 8 bases not matched to a gene; V was cut back by 5 bases and J by 2 bases. This CDR3 has 15 residues. CDR3 sequence (DNA): TGCAGTGCTGCTCTAGCGGGGCGATCCACAGATACGCAGTATTTT. Its protein is CSAALAGRSTDTQYF.